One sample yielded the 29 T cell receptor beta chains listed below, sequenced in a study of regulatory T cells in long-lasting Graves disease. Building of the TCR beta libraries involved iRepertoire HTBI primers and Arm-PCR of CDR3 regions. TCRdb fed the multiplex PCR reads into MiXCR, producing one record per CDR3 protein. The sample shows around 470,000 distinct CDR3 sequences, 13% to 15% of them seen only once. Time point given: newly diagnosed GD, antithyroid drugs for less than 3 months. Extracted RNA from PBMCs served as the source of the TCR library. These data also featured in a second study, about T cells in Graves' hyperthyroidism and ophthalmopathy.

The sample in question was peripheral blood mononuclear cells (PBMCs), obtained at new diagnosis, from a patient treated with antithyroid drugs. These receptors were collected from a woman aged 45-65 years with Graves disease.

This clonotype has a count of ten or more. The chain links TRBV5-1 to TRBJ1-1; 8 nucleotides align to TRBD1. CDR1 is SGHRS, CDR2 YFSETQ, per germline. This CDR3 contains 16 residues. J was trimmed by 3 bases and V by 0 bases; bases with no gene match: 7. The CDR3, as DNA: TGCGCCAGCAGCTTGGATTGGGACAGGCCTTACACTGAAGCTTTCTTT. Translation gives CASSLDWDRPYTEAFF.

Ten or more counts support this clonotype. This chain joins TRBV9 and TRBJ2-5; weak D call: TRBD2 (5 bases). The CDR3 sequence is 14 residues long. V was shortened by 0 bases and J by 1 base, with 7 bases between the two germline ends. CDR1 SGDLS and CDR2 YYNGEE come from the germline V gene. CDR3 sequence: CASSVASGQETQYF. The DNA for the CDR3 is TGTGCCAGCAGCGTAGCAAGCGGCCAAGAGACCCAGTACTTC. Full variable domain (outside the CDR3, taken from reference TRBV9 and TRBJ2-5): DSGVTQTPKHLITATGQRVTLRCSPRSGDLSVYWYQQSLDQGLQFLIQYYNGEERAKGNILERFSAQQFPDLHSELNLSSLELGDSALYFCASSVASGQETQYFGPGTRLLVL.

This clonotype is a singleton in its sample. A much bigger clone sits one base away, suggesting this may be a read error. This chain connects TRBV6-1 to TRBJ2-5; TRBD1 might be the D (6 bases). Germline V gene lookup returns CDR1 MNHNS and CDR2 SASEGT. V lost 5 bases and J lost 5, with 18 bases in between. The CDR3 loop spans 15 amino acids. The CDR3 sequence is CASSPGHGAGETQYF. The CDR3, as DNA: TGTGCCAGCAGTCCGGGACATGGGGCGGGCGAGACCCAGTACTTC.

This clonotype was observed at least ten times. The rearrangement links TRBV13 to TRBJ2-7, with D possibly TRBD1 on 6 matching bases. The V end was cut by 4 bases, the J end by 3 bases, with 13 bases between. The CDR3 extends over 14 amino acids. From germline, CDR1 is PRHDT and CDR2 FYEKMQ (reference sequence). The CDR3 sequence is CASSSWDTRYEQYF. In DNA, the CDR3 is TGTGCCAGCAGCTCCTGGGACACGCGCTACGAGCAGTACTTC.

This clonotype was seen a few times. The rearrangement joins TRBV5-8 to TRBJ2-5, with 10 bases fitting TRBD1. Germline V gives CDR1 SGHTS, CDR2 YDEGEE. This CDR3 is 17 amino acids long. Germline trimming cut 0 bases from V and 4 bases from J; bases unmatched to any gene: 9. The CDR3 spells CASSLAKGTGVGETQYF. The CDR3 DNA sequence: TGTGCCAGCAGCTTGGCCAAAGGGACAGGGGTTGGAGAGACCCAGTACTTC.

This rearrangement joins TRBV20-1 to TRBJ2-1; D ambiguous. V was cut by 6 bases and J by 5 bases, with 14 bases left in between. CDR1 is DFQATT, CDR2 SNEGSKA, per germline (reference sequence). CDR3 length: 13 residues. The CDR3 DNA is TGCAGTGCCCCTTCGCGAGTGGACAATGAGCAGTTCTTC. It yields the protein CSAPSRVDNEQFF.

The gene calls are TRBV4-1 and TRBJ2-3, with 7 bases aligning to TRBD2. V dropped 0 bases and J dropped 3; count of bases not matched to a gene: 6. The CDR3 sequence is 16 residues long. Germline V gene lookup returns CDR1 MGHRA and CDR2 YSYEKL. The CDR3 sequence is CASSQDSREYTDTQYF. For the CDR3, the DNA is TGCGCCAGCAGCCAAGATTCGCGGGAGTATACAGATACGCAGTATTTT.

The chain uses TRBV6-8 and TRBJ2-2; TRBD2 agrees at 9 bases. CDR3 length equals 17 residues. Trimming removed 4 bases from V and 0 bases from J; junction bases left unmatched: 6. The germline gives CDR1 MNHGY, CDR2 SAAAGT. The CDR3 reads CASSSPASGTNTGELFF. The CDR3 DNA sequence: TGTGCCAGCAGTTCCCCCGCTAGCGGGACGAACACCGGGGAGCTGTTTTTT.

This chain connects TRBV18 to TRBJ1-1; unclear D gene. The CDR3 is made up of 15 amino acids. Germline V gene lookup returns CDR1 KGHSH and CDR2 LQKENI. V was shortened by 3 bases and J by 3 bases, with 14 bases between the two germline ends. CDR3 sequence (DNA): TGTGCCAGCTCACCCGGCCAGCTTAGCGACACTGAAGCTTTCTTT. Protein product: CASSPGQLSDTEAFF.

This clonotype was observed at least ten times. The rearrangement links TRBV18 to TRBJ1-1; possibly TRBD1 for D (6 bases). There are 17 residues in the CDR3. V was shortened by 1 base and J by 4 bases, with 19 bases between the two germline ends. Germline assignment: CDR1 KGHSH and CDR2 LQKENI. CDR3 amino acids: CASSPQGISGAGTEAFF. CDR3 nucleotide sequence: TGTGCCAGCTCACCACAGGGTATTTCGGGGGCAGGCACTGAAGCTTTCTTT. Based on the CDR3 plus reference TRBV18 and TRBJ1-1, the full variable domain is NAGVMQNPRHLVRRRGQEARLRCSPMKGHSHVYWYRQLPEEGLKFMVYLQKENIIDESGMPKERFSAEFPKEGPSILRIQQVVRGDSAAYFCASSPQGISGAGTEAFFGQGTRLTVV.

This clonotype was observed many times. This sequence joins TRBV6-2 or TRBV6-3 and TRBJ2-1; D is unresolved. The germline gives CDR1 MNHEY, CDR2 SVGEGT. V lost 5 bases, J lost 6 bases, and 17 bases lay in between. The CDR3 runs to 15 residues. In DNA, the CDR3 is TGTGCCAGCAGTGAAGTGTGGCGGTCGGCCAATGAGCAGTTCTTC. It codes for CASSEVWRSANEQFF.

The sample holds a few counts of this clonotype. In DNA, the CDR3 is TGTGCCAGCAGCCCACAATCCGACCAGGGATCACCCCTCCACTTT. It yields the protein CASSPQSDQGSPLHF. The chain has TRBV7-8 and TRBJ1-6; a possible D gene is TRBD1 (5 bases). The CDR3 is 15 amino acids. Trimming shortened V by 5 bases and J by 10 bases, and 18 bases separated the two germline ends. Germline V gene data show CDR1 as SGHVS and CDR2 as FQNEAQ.

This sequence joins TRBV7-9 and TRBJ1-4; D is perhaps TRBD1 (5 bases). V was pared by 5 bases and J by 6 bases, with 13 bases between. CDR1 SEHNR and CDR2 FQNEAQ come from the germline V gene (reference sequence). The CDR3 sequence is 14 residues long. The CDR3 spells CASSPGAGHEKLFF. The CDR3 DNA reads TGTGCCAGCAGCCCCGGGGCAGGCCATGAAAAACTGTTTTTT.

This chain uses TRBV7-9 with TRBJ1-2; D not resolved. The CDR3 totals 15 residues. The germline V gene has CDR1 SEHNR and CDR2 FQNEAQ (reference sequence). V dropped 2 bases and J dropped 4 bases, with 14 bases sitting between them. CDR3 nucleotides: TGTGCCAGCAGCTTACCCGAGATTCTCGGCTATGGCTACACCTTC. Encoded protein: CASSLPEILGYGYTF.

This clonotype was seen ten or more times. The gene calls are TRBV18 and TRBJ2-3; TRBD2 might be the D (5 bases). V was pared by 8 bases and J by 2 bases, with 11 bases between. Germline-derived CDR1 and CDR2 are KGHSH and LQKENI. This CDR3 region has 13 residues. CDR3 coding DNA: TGTGCCAGCCTCCGGGGATTCACAGATACGCAGTATTTT. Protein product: CASLRGFTDTQYF.

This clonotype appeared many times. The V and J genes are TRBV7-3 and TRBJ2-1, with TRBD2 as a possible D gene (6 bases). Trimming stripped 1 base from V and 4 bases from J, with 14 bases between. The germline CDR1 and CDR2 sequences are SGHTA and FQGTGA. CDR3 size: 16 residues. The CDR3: CASSLRAGEAYNEQFF. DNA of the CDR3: TGTGCCAGCAGCTTAAGAGCGGGTGAGGCTTACAATGAGCAGTTCTTC.

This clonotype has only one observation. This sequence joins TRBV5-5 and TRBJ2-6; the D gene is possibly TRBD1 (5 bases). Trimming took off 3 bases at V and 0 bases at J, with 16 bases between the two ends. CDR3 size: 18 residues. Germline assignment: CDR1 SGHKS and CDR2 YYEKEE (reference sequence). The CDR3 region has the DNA TGTGCCAGCAGCTCGCCCCAGGGCATATACTCTGGGGCCAACGTCCTGACTTTC. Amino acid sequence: CASSSPQGIYSGANVLTF.

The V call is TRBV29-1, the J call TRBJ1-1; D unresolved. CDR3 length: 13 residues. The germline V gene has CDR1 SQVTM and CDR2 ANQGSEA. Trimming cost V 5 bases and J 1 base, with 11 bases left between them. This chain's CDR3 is CSVSPSGNTEAFF. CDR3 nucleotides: TGCAGCGTTTCCCCCTCGGGGAACACTGAAGCTTTCTTT.

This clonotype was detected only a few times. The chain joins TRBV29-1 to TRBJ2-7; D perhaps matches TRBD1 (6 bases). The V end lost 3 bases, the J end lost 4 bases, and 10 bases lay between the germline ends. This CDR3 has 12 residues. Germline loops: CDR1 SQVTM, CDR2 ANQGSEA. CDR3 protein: CSVEDSRYEQYF. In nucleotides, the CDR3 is TGCAGCGTTGAGGACAGTAGGTACGAGCAGTACTTC.

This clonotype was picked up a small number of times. Written as DNA, the CDR3 is TGTGCCAGCAGTGCGACTAGCGGCAATGAGCAGTTCTTC. Its translation is CASSATSGNEQFF. The chain joins TRBV12-3 or TRBV12-4 to TRBJ2-5; 9 positions agree with TRBD2. The last part of the DNA fits TRBJ2-1 better; the J call may be wrong. The CDR3 totals 13 residues.

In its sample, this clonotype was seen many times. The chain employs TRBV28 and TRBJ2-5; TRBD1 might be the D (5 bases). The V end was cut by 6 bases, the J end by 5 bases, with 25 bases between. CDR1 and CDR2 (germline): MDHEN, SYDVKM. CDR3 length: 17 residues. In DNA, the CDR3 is TGTGCCAGCAGCCCCGCGTTTCTAGGACATGGCGTTGAGACCCAGTACTTC. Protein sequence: CASSPAFLGHGVETQYF.

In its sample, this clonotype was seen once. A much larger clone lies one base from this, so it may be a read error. Here the CDR3 DNA reads TGTGCCAGCAGCCAAGTGGGGGAAAAACTGTTTTTT. This encodes CASSQVGEKLFF. The chain is built from TRBV3-1 and TRBJ1-4; D uncertain. The V gene's germline CDR1 is LGHDT and CDR2 YNNKEL (reference sequence). The CDR3 consists of 12 residues. Trimming cost V 1 base and J 8 bases, with 5 bases left between them.

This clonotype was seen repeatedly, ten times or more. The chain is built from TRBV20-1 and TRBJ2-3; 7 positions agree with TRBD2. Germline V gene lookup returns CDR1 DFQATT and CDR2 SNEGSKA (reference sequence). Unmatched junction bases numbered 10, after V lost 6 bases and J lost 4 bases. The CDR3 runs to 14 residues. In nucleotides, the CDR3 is TGCAGTGCCTCCCGGGGCGGGAGTGCAGATACGCAGTATTTT. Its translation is CSASRGGSADTQYF.

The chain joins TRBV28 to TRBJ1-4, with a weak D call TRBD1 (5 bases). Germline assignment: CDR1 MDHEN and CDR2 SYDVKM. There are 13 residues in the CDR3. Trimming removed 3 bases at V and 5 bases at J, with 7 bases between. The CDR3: CASSLTANEKLFF. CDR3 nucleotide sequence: TGTGCCAGCAGTTTGACAGCAAATGAAAAACTGTTTTTT.

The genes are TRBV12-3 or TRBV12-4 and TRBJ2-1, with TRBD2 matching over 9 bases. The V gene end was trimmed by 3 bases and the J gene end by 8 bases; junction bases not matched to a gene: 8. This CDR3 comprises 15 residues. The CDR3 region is CASSFLSSGNYEQFF. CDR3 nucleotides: TGTGCCAGCAGTTTTTTGTCTAGCGGGAACTATGAGCAGTTCTTC.

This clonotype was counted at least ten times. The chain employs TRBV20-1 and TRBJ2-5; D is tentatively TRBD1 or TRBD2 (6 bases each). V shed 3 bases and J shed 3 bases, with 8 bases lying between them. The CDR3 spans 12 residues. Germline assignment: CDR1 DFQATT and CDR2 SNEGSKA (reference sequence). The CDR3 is CSASGGEETQYF. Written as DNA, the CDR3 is TGCAGTGCTAGCGGGGGCGAAGAGACCCAGTACTTC.

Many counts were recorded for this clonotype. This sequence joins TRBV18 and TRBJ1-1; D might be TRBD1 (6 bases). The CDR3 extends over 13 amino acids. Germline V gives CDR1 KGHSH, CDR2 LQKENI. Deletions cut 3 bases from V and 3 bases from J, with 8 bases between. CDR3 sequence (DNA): TGTGCCAGCTCACCGACAGGATACACTGAAGCTTTCTTT. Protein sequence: CASSPTGYTEAFF.

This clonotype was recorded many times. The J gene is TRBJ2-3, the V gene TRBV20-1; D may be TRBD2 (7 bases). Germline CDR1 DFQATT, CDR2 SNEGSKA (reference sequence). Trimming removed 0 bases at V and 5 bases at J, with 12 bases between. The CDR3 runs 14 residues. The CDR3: CSARDGGGGDTQYF. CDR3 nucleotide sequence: TGCAGTGCTAGAGATGGAGGGGGGGGAGATACGCAGTATTTT.

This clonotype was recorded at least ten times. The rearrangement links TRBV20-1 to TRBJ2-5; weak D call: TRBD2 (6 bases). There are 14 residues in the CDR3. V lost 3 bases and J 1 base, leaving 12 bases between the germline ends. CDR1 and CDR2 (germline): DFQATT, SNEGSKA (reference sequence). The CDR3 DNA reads TGCAGTGCTAGGCGGCCCGGGGGCCAAGAGACCCAGTACTTC. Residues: CSARRPGGQETQYF.